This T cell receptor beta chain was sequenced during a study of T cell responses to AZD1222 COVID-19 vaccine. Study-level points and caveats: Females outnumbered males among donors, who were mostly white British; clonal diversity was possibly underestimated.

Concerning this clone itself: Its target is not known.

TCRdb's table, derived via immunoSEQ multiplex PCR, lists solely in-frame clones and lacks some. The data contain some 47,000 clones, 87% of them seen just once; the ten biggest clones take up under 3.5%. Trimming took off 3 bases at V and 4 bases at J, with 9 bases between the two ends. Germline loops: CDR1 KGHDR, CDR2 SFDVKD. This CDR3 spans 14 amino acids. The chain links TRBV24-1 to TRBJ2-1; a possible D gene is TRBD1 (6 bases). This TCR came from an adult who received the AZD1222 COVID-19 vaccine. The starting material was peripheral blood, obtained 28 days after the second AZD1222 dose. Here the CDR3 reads CATSDRDIYNEQFF. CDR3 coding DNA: TGTGCCACCAGTGATCGGGACATTTACAATGAGCAGTTCTTC.